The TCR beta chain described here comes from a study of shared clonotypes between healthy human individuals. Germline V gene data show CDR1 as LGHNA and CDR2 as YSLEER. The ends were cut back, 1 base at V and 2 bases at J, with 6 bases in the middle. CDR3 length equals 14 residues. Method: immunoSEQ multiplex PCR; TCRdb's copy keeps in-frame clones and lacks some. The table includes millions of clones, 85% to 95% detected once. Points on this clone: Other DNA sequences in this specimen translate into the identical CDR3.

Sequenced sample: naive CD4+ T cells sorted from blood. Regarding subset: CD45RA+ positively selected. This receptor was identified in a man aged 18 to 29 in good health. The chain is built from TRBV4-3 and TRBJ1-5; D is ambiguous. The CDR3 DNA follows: TGCGCCAGCAGCCAAGGACAAGGCAATCAGCCCCAGCATTTT. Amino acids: CASSQGQGNQPQHF.